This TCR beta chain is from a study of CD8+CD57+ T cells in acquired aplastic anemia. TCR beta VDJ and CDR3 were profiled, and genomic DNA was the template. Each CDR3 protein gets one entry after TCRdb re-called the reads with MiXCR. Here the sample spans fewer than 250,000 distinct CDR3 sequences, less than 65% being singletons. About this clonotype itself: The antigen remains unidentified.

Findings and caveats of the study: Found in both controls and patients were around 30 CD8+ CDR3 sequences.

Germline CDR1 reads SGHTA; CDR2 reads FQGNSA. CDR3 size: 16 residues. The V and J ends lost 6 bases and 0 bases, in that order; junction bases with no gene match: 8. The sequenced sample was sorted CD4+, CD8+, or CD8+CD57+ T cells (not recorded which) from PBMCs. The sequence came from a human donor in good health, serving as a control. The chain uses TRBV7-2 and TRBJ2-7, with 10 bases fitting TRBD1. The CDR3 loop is CASRRTGTGVSYEQYF. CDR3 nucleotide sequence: TGTGCCAGCAGGCGAACCGGGACAGGGGTCTCCTACGAGCAGTACTTC.